The 3 T cell receptor beta chains reported below all come from one sample, sequenced in a study of T cells in Graves' hyperthyroidism and ophthalmopathy. Amplification yielded TCR beta CDR3 regions, with RNA transcripts as the source. HTBI primers drove first-round RT-PCR of the TCR CDR3. Via MiXCR, TCRdb re-called the multiplex PCR reads, giving one row per CDR3 protein. The sample has 270,000 or so distinct CDR3 sequences; approximately 26% are singletons. Sample: blood. These receptors were collected from a man aged 35 to 55 with Graves' hyperthyroidism that later progressed to Graves' ophthalmopathy.

The rearrangement uses TRBV29-1 and TRBJ2-4; 7 nucleotides align to TRBD1. V shed 3 bases, J shed 5 bases, and the junction held 4 bases outside the gene matches. The CDR3 has 13 residues. The germline CDR1 and CDR2 sequences are SQVTM and ANQGSEA. The CDR3 is CSVDQGTENIQYF. CDR3 coding DNA: TGCAGCGTTGATCAAGGGACAGAAAACATTCAGTACTTC.

CDR3 in amino acids: CATSEPGTLNTEAFF. CDR3 nucleotides: TGTGCCACCAGCGAACCCGGGACCTTGAACACTGAAGCTTTCTTT. This rearrangement joins TRBV15 to TRBJ1-1, with D tentatively TRBD1 (5 bases). From germline, CDR1 is LNHNV and CDR2 YYDKDF (reference sequence). CDR3 size: 15 residues. Deletions cut 5 bases from V and 0 bases from J, with 13 bases between.

In its sample, this clonotype was seen many times. The chain recombines TRBV5-1 with TRBJ1-1; D not certain. V lost 5 bases and J 1 base, leaving 15 bases between the germline ends. Germline-derived CDR1 and CDR2 are SGHRS and YFSETQ. CDR3 size: 15 residues. In DNA form, the CDR3 reads TGCGCCAGCAGTCCGGGGAATGGCGCGAACACTGAAGCTTTCTTT. The encoded protein is CASSPGNGANTEAFF.